The sequence of this T cell receptor (beta chain) was determined in a study of regulatory dendritic cells for organ transplantation. Study information: Regulatory dendritic cells were monocyte-derived, receiving vitamin D3 on days 0 and 4 and IL-10 on day 4.

Study outcomes and limitations: Regulatory dendritic cells appeared to expand memory CD8+ clones less than mature ones.

Sorted T cells were CFSE-labeled and cultured 5 days with allogeneic regulatory or mature dendritic cells at 1:10. This table comes from immunoSEQ multiplex PCR, and its TCRdb copy is limited to in-frame clones, with some not included. The sample yields thousands of clones, 45% to 65% seen once. On this clone itself: Its antigen is currently unknown.

The sequence derives from a human donor in good health. Source material: memory CD8+ T cells from blood cultured with dendritic cells. Subset described: CD45RO+ memory T cells.

CDR3 sequence (DNA): TGTGCCAGCAGCTTGGGGGCGGGAGAAAAACTGTTTTTT. Protein sequence: CASSLGAGEKLFF. V gene TRBV5-6 combines with J gene TRBJ1-4; D call uncertain. The CDR3 extends over 13 amino acids. The ends were cut back, 0 bases at V and 8 bases at J, with 8 bases in the middle. Looked up from germline, CDR1 is SGHDT and CDR2 is YYEEEE.